Below, 2 T cell receptor beta chains from the same sample are listed, as sequenced in a study of T cell changes during pregnancy in multiple sclerosis. Assay used: immunoSEQ multiplex PCR; TCRdb lists only in-frame clones, some missing. The repertoire holds fewer than 70,000 clones, with 85% to 95% as singletons. The sequenced sample was CD8+ T cells from peripheral blood mononuclear cells, obtained in the third trimester of pregnancy. These receptors all come from a female donor with multiple sclerosis, enrolled in a pregnancy study.

The rearrangement joins TRBV27 to TRBJ1-2; D possibly corresponds to TRBD1 (6 bases). V lost 6 bases to trimming and J lost 4 bases, with 15 bases between them. Germline lookup yields CDR1 MNHEY and CDR2 SMNVEV (reference sequence). The CDR3 length is 14 residues. This chain's CDR3 is CASRGQGPGYGYTF. In DNA, the CDR3 is TGTGCCAGCAGAGGTCAGGGGCCTGGCTATGGCTACACCTTC.

The chain links TRBV6-4 to TRBJ1-1; 7 bases match TRBD1. After removal of 3 bases from V and 3 bases from J, the junction contained 7 bases not matched to a gene. The CDR3 is 15 residues long. The germline V gene has CDR1 MRHNA and CDR2 SNTAGT. CDR3 in DNA: TGTGCCAGCAGTGAAACCGGGACAGCGGACACTGAAGCTTTCTTT. Encoded protein: CASSETGTADTEAFF.